The 20 T cell receptor beta chains listed next were all sequenced from one sample in a study of blood T cell repertoires in COVID-19. Method: immunoSEQ multiplex PCR; TCRdb's copy keeps in-frame clones and lacks some. The sample lists about 180,000 clones; 84% were seen once. The sample comprised peripheral blood. These receptors all stem from a human donor in a cohort sampled during active COVID-19.

This rearrangement joins TRBV6-1 to TRBJ1-5, with 9 bases identical to TRBD1. The CDR3 is 16 amino acids. The junction had 3 bases not matched to a gene; V was cut back by 2 bases and J by 1 base. The germline CDR1 and CDR2 sequences are MNHNS and SASEGT. Written as DNA, the CDR3 is TGTGCCAGCAGTGAACGGGACAGGGTAAGCAATCAGCCCCAGCATTTT. Its protein is CASSERDRVSNQPQHF.

V gene TRBV6-5 combines with J gene TRBJ1-2; 7 bases line up with TRBD1. The CDR3 sequence is 13 residues long. The germline CDR1 and CDR2 sequences are MNHEY and SVGAGI. V dropped 8 bases and J dropped 7; count of bases not matched to a gene: 10. Here the CDR3 DNA reads TGTGCCAGCGGGACGGAGGGGGCGCGTGGCTACACCTTC. Translation: CASGTEGARGYTF.

The rearrangement links TRBV12-3 or TRBV12-4 to TRBJ1-2; TRBD1 matches 8 bases. The V and J ends lost 6 bases and 7 bases, in that order; junction bases with no gene match: 7. The length of the CDR3 is 13 residues. CDR3 protein: CASSPDRGLGYTF. The CDR3 nucleotides read TGTGCCAGCAGCCCTGACAGGGGTCTTGGCTACACCTTC.

This clone appeared a few times. J is TRBJ1-5 and V is TRBV19; D unclear. The germline gives CDR1 LNHDA, CDR2 SQIVND (reference sequence). V lost 5 bases and J 5 bases, leaving 10 bases between the germline ends. This CDR3 is built from 13 residues. This CDR3 reads CASSLTADQPQHF. The CDR3 region has the DNA TGTGCCAGTAGTCTGACTGCTGATCAGCCCCAGCATTTT.

The rearrangement joins TRBV5-4 to TRBJ1-1; no reliable D call. The CDR3 is 14 residues long. V was shortened by 4 bases and J by 6 bases, with 16 bases between the two germline ends. Germline CDR1 SGHNT, CDR2 YYREEE (reference sequence). CDR3 in DNA: TGTGCCAGCAGCCCGGTGGAGGCCGGTTCTGAAGCTTTCTTT. Protein: CASSPVEAGSEAFF.

V gene TRBV19 combines with J gene TRBJ2-1; TRBD2 matches at 9 bases. Germline assignment: CDR1 LNHDA and CDR2 SQIVND (reference sequence). The J segment lost 6 bases and the V segment lost 5 bases, leaving 5 bases of the junction unmatched. The CDR3 length is 14 residues. DNA for the CDR3: TGTGCCAGTAGTGCGGGGGGGCACGGCAATGAGCAGTTCTTC. The encoded protein is CASSAGGHGNEQFF.

The rearrangement links TRBV12-5 to TRBJ2-1; 11 nucleotides line up with TRBD2. V lost 5 bases to trimming and J lost 9 bases; unmatched junction nucleotides: 6. This CDR3 is 14 amino acids long. Germline lookup yields CDR1 LGHNT and CDR2 FRNRAP. This CDR3 reads CASGLAGGPIEQFF. Here the CDR3 DNA reads TGTGCTAGTGGTCTAGCGGGGGGTCCCATTGAGCAGTTCTTC.

The chain couples TRBV6-1 to TRBJ1-5; D perhaps matches TRBD1 (6 bases). The germline gives CDR1 MNHNS, CDR2 SASEGT. CDR3 length equals 14 residues. V lost 3 bases to trimming and J lost 7 bases, with 13 bases between them. The CDR3 bases are TGTGCCAGCAGTGACAGGGGTTATAAACAGCCCCAGCATTTT. This codes for CASSDRGYKQPQHF.

The chain carries TRBV11-2 and TRBJ1-2, with TRBD1 identical over 7 bases. Germline V lookup: CDR1 SGHAT, CDR2 FQNNGV. The CDR3 spans 16 residues. Trimming at V came to 0 bases and at J to 3 bases, leaving 7 bases not matched to a gene. The CDR3 nucleotides are TGTGCCAGCAGCTTAGAAAGGGACAGTACTTACTATGGCTACACCTTC. Translation gives CASSLERDSTYYGYTF.

The chain joins TRBV28 to TRBJ2-5; the match to TRBD2 covers 13 bases. Germline assignment: CDR1 MDHEN and CDR2 SYDVKM. The CDR3 covers 15 residues. V was pared by 5 bases and J by 5 bases, with 5 bases of the junction left unmatched. The CDR3 DNA reads TGTGCCAGCAGTACACTAGCGGGGGGGCTTGAGACCCAGTACTTC. This gives the protein CASSTLAGGLETQYF.

The CDR3 sequence: CASSSTSPAYEQYF. CDR3 bases: TGTGCCAGCAGCTCGACTAGCCCAGCCTACGAGCAGTACTTC. This rearrangement joins TRBV7-6 to TRBJ2-7, with 7 bases that match TRBD2. Germline V gene data show CDR1 as SGHVS and CDR2 as FNYEAQ. This CDR3 region has 14 residues. V lost 4 bases to trimming and J lost 2 bases; unmatched junction nucleotides: 5.

This clone was detected once. This chain joins TRBV2 and TRBJ2-5; 8 positions match TRBD1. CDR3 length equals 13 residues. J lost 5 bases, V lost 6 bases, and 5 bases had no gene match. Germline CDR1 is SNHLY and CDR2 is FYNNEI. The CDR3 coding sequence is TGTGCCAGCAGCTACAGGGGGACGGAGACCCAGTACTTC. This sequence encodes CASSYRGTETQYF.

On this clone itself: Just one base apart from a much larger clone, this may be a read error. Other DNA sequences in this specimen translate into the identical CDR3. V usage is TRBV12-3 or TRBV12-4 and J usage is TRBJ1-2; 9 nucleotides line up with TRBD1. CDR3 length: 13 residues. J lost 8 bases, V lost 2 bases, and 3 bases had no gene match. In DNA, the CDR3 is TGTGCCAGCAGTTTAAACAGGGGGCACGGCTACACCTTC. It codes for CASSLNRGHGYTF.

This clone was seen only a few times. The chain links TRBV10-2 to TRBJ1-2, with D hard to call. The CDR3 has 12 amino acids. Germline V gives CDR1 WSHSY, CDR2 SAAADI. Trimming took off 2 bases at V and 7 bases at J, with 8 bases between the two ends. The CDR3 is CASSEHGSGYTF. The CDR3 coding sequence is TGCGCCAGCAGTGAGCATGGGAGTGGCTACACCTTC.

The chain recombines TRBV6-5 with TRBJ1-2; the D gene is possibly TRBD1 (6 bases). The V and J ends lost 2 bases and 8 bases respectively, with 21 bases between them. Germline lookup yields CDR1 MNHEY and CDR2 SVGAGI. There are 16 residues in the CDR3. The CDR3 reads CASSYGRGGEGLGYTF. Written as DNA, the CDR3 is TGTGCCAGCAGTTACGGGCGAGGGGGAGAGGGCCTGGGCTACACCTTC.

The V gene is TRBV15, the J gene TRBJ2-5; D is unclear. There are 18 residues in the CDR3. Germline CDR1 and CDR2: LNHNV and YYDKDF (reference sequence). V lost 1 base and J lost 2, with 20 bases in between. The CDR3 DNA follows: TGTGCCACCAGCAGAGGACCCCCAGCGAGGATTTCACAAGAGACCCAGTACTTC. Translating it yields CATSRGPPARISQETQYF. Together with reference TRBV15 and TRBJ2-5, the CDR3 gives the full variable domain: DAMVIQNPRYQVTQFGKPVTLSCSQTLNHNVMYWYQQKSSQAPKLLFHYYDKDFNNEADTPDNFQSRRPNTSFCFLDIRSPGLGDTAMYLCATSRGPPARISQETQYFGPGTRLLVL.

This clone came up once. The chain employs TRBV11-3 and TRBJ2-3, with TRBD1 as a possible D gene (5 bases). Per germline, CDR1 SGHNT and CDR2 YENEEA. The CDR3 is 14 residues long. Trimming took 1 base from V and 6 from J, leaving 11 bases between them. The CDR3 is CASSLARGIDTQYF. The CDR3 DNA reads TGTGCCAGCAGCTTAGCAAGGGGCATCGATACGCAGTATTTT.

CDR3 DNA: TGTGCCAGCAGCCAATCATCCAACGAGCAGTACTTC. It encodes CASSQSSNEQYF. This chain connects TRBV4-2 to TRBJ2-7, with unresolved D. V lost 2 bases, J lost 5 bases, and 7 bases lay in between. Germline CDR1 reads LGHNA; CDR2 reads YNFKEQ. The CDR3 runs 12 residues.

The chain uses TRBV18 and TRBJ2-6, with a possible D match to TRBD1 (6 bases). Trimming removed 3 bases from V and 2 bases from J, with 8 bases in between. CDR3 length: 15 residues. In germline, CDR1 is KGHSH, CDR2 LQKENI. The CDR3 region has the DNA TGTGCCAGCTCACCTACAGGGCCTGGGGCCAACGTCCTGACTTTC. Its protein product is CASSPTGPGANVLTF.

This clone was detected only a few times. The sample carries other DNA sequences with the same CDR3. The chain joins TRBV9 to TRBJ2-7; maybe TRBD2 (6 bases). Per the germline V gene, CDR1 is SGDLS and CDR2 is YYNGEE. Trimming took off 0 bases at V and 3 bases at J, with 10 bases between the two ends. This CDR3 has 14 amino acids. The CDR3 sequence is CASSVGSGGYEQYF. In nucleotides, the CDR3 is TGTGCCAGCAGCGTAGGTAGCGGAGGCTACGAGCAGTACTTC.